This record looks at one T cell receptor beta chain sequence and its context. Other DNA sequences in this sample translate to the same CDR3. V gave up 2 bases and J gave up 4 bases, with 6 bases separating them. The CDR3 spans 12 residues. Germline V lookup: CDR1 MNHEY, CDR2 SVGEGT. The data were obtained in a study of blood T cell repertoires in COVID-19. This table comes from immunoSEQ multiplex PCR, and its TCRdb copy is limited to in-frame clones, with some not included. The sample consists of about 380,000 clones, 85% of them appearing once. The sequence was obtained from a young woman with acute or convalescent COVID-19. The chain couples TRBV6-2 or TRBV6-3 to TRBJ2-7; D is ambiguous. Sample: peripheral blood. The DNA for the CDR3 is TGTGCCAGCAGTTACCCCACTTACGAGCAGTACTTC. This translates into CASSYPTYEQYF.